The clone carrying this T cell receptor beta chain was seen at least ten times. No antigen is known for it. These data belong to a study of T-cell reconstitution after alpha-beta-depleted transplantation in children. Study-wide findings and caveats: The origin of alpha-beta T cells about two months after transplant was reportedly several hundred expanded graft clones. Most T-cell counts and diversity one year after the transplant came from T cells that were newly produced.

Preparation of the TCRbeta library was carried out with unique molecular identifiers. Using its own MiXCR run on the PCR reads, TCRdb lists one record per CDR3 protein. The table has about 240,000 distinct CDR3 sequences, more than 20% seen once. The CDR3 runs 14 residues. From germline, CDR1 is SQVTM and CDR2 ANQGSEA. The V segment lost 4 bases and the J segment 9 bases; nucleotides outside the gene matches: 10. The source material was PBMCs, sampled before TCRalphabeta/CD19-depleted stem cell transplant. The source is a girl aged 2 to 10 with Fanconi anemia, due to receive a stem cell transplant. V and J are TRBV29-1 and TRBJ2-1; 9 bases align to TRBD2. CDR3 amino acids: CSVVRPRTSVEQFF. In DNA, the CDR3 is TGCAGCGTTGTGCGTCCAAGGACTAGCGTTGAGCAGTTCTTC.